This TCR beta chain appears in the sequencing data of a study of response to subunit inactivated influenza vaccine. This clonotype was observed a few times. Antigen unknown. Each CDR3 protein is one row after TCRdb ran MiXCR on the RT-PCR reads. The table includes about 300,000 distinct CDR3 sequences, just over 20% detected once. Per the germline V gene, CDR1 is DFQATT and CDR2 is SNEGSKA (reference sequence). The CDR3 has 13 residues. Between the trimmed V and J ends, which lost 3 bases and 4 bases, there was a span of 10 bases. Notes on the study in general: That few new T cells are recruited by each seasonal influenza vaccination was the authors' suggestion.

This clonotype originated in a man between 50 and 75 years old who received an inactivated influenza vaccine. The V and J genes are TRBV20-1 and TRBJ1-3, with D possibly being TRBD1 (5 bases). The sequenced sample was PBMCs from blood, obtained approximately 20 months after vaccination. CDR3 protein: CSASKGPGNTIYF. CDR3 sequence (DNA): TGCAGTGCTAGTAAGGGGCCAGGAAACACCATATATTTT.